These 3 T cell receptor beta chains originate from one sample sequenced in a study of kidney transplant recipient with SARS-CoV-2 infection. TCRdb re-called the reads through MiXCR, storing one row per CDR3 protein. The sample shows fewer than 250,000 distinct CDR3 sequences, 29% of them seen only once. The input for sequencing was a blood sample, taken at baseline and between days 110 and 120 from a kidney transplant recipient. These receptors came from a male patient in his thirties who had COVID-19 and was a kidney transplant recipient. Among the T cells, some may be from the graft donor.

This clonotype came up many times. The genes are TRBV19 and TRBJ1-5; 9 nucleotides agree with TRBD1. With 8 bases clipped from V and 6 bases from J, the junction kept 14 bases outside the gene matches. The CDR3 is 16 amino acids. Per the germline V gene, CDR1 is LNHDA and CDR2 is SQIVND (reference sequence). CDR3 nucleotide sequence: TGTGCCAGTCCGCCCGATAAAACAGGGGGCGGTCAGCCCCAGCATTTT. Translation: CASPPDKTGGGQPQHF.

Ten or more counts support this clonotype. This chain joins TRBV5-5 and TRBJ2-7; 11 bases map to TRBD1. The CDR3 contains 15 residues. Unmatched junction bases numbered 2, after V lost 0 bases and J lost 3 bases. CDR1 is SGHKS and CDR2 is YYEKEE in the germline V gene (reference sequence). This CDR3 reads CASSLEGTGGYEQYF. CDR3 nucleotides: TGTGCCAGCAGCTTGGAAGGGACAGGGGGCTACGAGCAGTACTTC.

Worth noting for this clonotype: This may arise from a read error, as a much more abundant clone is one base away. This chain connects TRBV5-5 to TRBJ2-7, with 9 bases identical to TRBD1. The CDR3 contains 15 residues. The V gene end was trimmed by 2 bases and the J gene end by 6 bases; junction bases not matched to a gene: 9. Germline-derived CDR1 and CDR2 are SGHKS and YYEKEE (reference sequence). CDR3 bases: TGTGCCAGCAGCTTCCTGGGACAGGGTATTGTCGAGCAGTACTTC. Translation: CASSFLGQGIVEQYF.